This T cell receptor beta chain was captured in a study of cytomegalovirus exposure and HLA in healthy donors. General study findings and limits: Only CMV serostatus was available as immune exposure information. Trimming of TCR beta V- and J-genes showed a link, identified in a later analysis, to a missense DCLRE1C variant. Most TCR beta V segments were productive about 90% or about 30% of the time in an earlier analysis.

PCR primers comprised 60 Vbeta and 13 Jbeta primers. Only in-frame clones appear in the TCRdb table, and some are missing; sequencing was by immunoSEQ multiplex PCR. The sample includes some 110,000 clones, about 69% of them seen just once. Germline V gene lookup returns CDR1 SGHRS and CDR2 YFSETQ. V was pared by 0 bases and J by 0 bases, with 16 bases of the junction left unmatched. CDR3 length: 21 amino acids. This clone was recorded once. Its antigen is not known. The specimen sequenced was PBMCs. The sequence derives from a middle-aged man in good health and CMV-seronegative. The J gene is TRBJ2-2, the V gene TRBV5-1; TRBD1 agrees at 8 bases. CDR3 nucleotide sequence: TGCGCCAGCAGCTTGGCTTTTCGGCGGGACAGGACCCTTACGAACACCGGGGAGCTGTTTTTT. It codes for CASSLAFRRDRTLTNTGELFF.